This paragraph covers one T cell receptor beta chain sequence. Clones were sequenced by immunoSEQ multiplex PCR, and TCRdb holds only the in-frame ones, with some missing. The sample holds 150,000 to 200,000 clones, about nine tenths seen once. The sample originates from a study of control samples from healthy donors and cancer patients. The TCR comes from a woman aged 25 to 45 in good health. Sequenced input: blood.

The CDR3 coding sequence is TGTGCCAGCAGCTTCGGACGGAACACTGAAGCTTTCTTT. Its translation: CASSFGRNTEAFF. The rearrangement uses TRBV6-5 and TRBJ1-1; no definite D call. This CDR3 is built from 13 residues. From germline, CDR1 is MNHEY and CDR2 SVGAGI. V gave up 6 bases and J gave up 1 base, with 9 bases separating them.